This T cell receptor (beta chain) was found in a study of T cell responses to AZD1222 COVID-19 vaccine. Germline CDR1 and CDR2: LGHNT and FRNRAP. CDR3 length: 12 residues. Deletions cut 0 bases from V and 9 bases from J, with 6 bases between. Generated by immunoSEQ multiplex PCR, the TCRdb table keeps only in-frame clones and is missing some. In the table there are under 200,000 clones, about 91% of which are singletons. Samples with a second dose at about 4 or about 12 weeks were pooled together. This rearrangement joins TRBV12-5 to TRBJ2-1; D is ambiguous. The sample was peripheral blood, taken 28 days after the second AZD1222 dose. The receptor was isolated from an adult who received the AZD1222 COVID-19 vaccine. The CDR3 nucleotides read TGTGCTAGTGGTTTGGTAGCGATTGAGCAGTTCTTC. The encoded protein is CASGLVAIEQFF.